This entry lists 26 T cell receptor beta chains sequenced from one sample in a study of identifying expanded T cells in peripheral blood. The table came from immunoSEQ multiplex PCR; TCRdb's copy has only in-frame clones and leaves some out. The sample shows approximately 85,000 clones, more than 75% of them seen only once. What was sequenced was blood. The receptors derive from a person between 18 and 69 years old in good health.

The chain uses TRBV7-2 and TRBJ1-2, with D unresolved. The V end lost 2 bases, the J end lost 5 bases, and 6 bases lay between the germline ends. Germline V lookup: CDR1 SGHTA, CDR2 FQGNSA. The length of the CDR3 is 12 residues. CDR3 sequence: CASSLRGYGYTF. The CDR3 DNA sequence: TGTGCCAGCAGCTTAAGAGGGTATGGCTACACCTTC. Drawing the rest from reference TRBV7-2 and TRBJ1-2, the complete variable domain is GAGVSQSPSNKVTEKGKDVELRCDPISGHTALYWYRQSLGQGLEFLIYFQGNSAPDKSGLPSDRFSAERTGGSVSTLTIQRTQQEDSAVYLCASSLRGYGYTFGSGTRLTVV.

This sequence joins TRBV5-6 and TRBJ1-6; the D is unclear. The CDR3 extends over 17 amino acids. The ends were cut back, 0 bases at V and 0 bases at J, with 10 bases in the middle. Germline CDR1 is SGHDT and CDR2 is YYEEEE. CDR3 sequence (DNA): TGTGCCAGCAGCTTGGGGGAAGCCGGCTCCTATAATTCACCCCTCCACTTT. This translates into CASSLGEAGSYNSPLHF.

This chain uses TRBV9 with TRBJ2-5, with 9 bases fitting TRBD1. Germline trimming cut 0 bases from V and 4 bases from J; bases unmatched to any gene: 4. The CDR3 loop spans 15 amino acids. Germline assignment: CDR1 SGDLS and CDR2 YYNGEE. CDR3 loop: CASSVGTGEGETQYF. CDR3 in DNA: TGTGCCAGCAGCGTAGGGACAGGGGAGGGAGAGACCCAGTACTTC.

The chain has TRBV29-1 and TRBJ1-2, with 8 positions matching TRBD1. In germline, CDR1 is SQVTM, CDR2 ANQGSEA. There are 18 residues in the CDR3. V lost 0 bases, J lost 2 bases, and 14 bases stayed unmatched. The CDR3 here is CSVEDPTIWTGSNYGYTF. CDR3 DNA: TGCAGCGTTGAAGATCCCACAATCTGGACAGGGTCAAACTATGGCTACACCTTC.

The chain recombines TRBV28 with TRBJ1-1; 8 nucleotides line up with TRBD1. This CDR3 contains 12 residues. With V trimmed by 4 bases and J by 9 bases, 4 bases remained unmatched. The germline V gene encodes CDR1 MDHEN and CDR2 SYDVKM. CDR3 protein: CASSSGGSKAFF. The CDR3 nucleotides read TGTGCCAGCAGTTCAGGGGGCTCCAAAGCTTTCTTT.

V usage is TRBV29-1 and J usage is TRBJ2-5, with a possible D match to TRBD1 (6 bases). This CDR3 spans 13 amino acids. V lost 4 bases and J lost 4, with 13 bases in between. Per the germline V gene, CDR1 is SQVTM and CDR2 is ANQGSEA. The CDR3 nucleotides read TGCAGCGTTGCAGGGGCCCGGGGAGAGACCCAGTACTTC. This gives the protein CSVAGARGETQYF.

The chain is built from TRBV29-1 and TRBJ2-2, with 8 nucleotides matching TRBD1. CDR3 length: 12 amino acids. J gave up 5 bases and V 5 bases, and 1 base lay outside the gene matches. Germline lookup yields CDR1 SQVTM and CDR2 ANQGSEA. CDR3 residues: CSVRQGTGELFF. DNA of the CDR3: TGCAGCGTTCGACAGGGGACCGGGGAGCTGTTTTTT.

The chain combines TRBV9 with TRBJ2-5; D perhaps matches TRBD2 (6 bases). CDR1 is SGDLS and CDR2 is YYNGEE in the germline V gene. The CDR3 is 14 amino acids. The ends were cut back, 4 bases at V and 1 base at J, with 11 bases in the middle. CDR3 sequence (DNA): TGTGCCAGCAGCCTCTTCGGGGGCCAAGAGACCCAGTACTTC. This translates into CASSLFGGQETQYF.

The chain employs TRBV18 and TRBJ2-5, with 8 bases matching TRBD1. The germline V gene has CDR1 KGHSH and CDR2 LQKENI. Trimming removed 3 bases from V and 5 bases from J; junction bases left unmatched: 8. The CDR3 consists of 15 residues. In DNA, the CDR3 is TGTGCCAGCTCACCTCAGGGGGCGGCGGTGGAGACCCAGTACTTC. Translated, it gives CASSPQGAAVETQYF.

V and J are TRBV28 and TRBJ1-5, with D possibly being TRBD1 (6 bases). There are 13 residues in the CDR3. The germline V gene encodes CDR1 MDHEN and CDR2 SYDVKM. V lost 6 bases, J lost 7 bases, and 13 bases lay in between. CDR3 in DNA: TGTGCCAGCAGCCGCCGGAGGGGGCAGCCCCAGCATTTT. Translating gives CASSRRRGQPQHF.

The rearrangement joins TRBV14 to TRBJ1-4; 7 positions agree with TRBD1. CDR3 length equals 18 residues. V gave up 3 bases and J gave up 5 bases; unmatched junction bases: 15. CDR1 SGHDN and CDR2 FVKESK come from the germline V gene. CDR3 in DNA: TGTGCCAGCAGCCACAGACCTCGGGACAGAAGGCAGAATGAAAAACTGTTTTTT. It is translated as CASSHRPRDRRQNEKLFF.

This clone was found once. CDR3 DNA sequence: TGCGCCAGCAGCCAAGTCTCAGGTAGAACCGGGGAGCTGTTTTTT. Its translation is CASSQVSGRTGELFF. The chain recombines TRBV4-3 with TRBJ2-2; D is uncertain. This CDR3 region has 15 residues. Trimming pared 1 base from V and 5 bases from J, leaving 11 bases between. CDR1 is LGHNA, CDR2 YSLEER, per germline.

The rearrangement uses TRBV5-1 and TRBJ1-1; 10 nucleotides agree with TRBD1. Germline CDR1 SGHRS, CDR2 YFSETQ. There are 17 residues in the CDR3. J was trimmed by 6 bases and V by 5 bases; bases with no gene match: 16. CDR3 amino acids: CASSLRALRQGAPEAFF. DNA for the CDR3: TGCGCCAGCAGTCTTCGAGCATTGAGACAGGGGGCCCCTGAAGCTTTCTTT.

The CDR3 sequence: CANRGLREKLFF. The CDR3 region has the DNA TGTGCCAATCGGGGGTTGCGAGAAAAACTGTTTTTT. This chain uses TRBV6-5 with TRBJ1-4; maybe TRBD1 (5 bases). V lost 10 bases, J lost 8 bases, and 14 bases lay in between. The CDR3 sequence is 12 residues long. CDR1 is MNHEY and CDR2 is SVGAGI in the germline V gene.

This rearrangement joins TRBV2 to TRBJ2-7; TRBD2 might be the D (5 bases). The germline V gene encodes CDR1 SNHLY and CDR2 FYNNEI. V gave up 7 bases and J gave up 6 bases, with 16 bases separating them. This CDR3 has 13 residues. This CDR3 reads CASMRDWKGEQYF. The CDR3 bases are TGTGCCAGCATGAGGGATTGGAAGGGCGAGCAGTACTTC.

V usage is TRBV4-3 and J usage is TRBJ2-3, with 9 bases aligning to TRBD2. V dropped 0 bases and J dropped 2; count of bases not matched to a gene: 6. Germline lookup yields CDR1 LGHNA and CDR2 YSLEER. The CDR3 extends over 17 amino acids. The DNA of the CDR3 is TGCGCCAGCAGCCAAGAAGGGCCTAGCGGGACCACAGATACGCAGTATTTT. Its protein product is CASSQEGPSGTTDTQYF.

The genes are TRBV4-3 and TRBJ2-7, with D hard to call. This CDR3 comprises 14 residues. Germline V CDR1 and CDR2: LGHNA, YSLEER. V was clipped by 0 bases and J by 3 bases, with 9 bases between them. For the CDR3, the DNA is TGCGCCAGCAGCCAAGACTGGGCAGACTACGAGCAGTACTTC. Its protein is CASSQDWADYEQYF.

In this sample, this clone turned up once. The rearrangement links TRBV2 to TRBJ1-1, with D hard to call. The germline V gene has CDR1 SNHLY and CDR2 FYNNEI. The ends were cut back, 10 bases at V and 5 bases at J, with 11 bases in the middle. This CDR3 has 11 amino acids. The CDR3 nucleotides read TGTGCCAACCTGTTGAGAACTGAAGCTTTCTTT. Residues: CANLLRTEAFF. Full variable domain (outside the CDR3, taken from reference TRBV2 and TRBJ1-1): EPEVTQTPSHQVTQMGQEVILRCVPISNHLYFYWYRQILGQKVEFLVSFYNNEISEKSEIFDDQFSVERPDGSNFTLKIRSTKLEDSAMYFCANLLRTEAFFGQGTRLTVV.

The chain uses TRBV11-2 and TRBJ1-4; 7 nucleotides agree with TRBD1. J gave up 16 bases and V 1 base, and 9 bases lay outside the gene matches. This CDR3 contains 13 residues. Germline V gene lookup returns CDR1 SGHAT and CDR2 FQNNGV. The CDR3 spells CASSLAGGFAAFF. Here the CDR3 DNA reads TGTGCCAGCAGCTTAGCAGGGGGTTTCGCGGCGTTTTTT.

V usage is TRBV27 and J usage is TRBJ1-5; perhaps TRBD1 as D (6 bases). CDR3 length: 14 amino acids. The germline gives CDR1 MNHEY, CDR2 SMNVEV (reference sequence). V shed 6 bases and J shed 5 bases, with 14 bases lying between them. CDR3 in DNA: TGTGCCAGCAGACAGGGAGCCCATTATCAGCCCCAGCATTTT. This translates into CASRQGAHYQPQHF.

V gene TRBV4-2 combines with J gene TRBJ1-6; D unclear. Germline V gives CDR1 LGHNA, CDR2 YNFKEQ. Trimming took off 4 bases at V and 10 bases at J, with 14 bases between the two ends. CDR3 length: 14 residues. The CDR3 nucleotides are TGTGCCAGCAGCCTCGCCCTCCAAGGATCACCCCTCCACTTT. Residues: CASSLALQGSPLHF.

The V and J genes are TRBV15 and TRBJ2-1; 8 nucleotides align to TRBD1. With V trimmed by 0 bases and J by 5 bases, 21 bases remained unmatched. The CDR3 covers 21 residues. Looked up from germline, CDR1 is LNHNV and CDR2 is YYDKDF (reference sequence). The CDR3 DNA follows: TGTGCCACCAGCAGAGATGGCGGGACAGGATCTGCGTGGTACCCGAACAATGAGCAGTTCTTC. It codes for CATSRDGGTGSAWYPNNEQFF.

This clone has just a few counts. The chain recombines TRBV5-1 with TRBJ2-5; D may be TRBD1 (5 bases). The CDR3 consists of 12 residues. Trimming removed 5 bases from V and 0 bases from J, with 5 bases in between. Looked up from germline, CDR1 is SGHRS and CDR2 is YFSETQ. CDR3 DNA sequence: TGCGCCAGCAGGGACAACCAAGAGACCCAGTACTTC. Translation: CASRDNQETQYF.

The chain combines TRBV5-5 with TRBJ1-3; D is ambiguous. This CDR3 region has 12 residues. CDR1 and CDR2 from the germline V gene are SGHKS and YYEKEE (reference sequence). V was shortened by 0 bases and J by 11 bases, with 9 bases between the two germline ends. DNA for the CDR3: TGTGCCAGCAGCTTGGTGGAGGGTGCCATATATTTT. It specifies CASSLVEGAIYF.

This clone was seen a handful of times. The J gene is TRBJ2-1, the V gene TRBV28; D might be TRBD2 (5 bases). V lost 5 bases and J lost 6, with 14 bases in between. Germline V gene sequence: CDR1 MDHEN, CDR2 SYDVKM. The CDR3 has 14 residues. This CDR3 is CASSPGLTGNEQFF. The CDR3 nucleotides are TGTGCCAGCAGTCCTGGACTCACGGGCAATGAGCAGTTCTTC.

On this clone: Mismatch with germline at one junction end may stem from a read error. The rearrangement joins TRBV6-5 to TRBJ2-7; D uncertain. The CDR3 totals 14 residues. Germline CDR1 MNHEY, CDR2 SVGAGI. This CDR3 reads CASSYSIQPAGLHF. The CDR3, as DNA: TGTGCCAGCAGTTACTCGATTCAGCCTGCAGGTTTGCACTTC.